Given below is one T cell receptor beta chain in context. Antigen specificity is unknown. Treatment specified: around 19 received Ad26.COV2.S at low or high dose, single or two shots; 5 received placebo; per-sample allocation not given. The samples were gathered on day 63 after the first injection of vaccine or placebo. The germline V gene encodes CDR1 LGHDT and CDR2 YNNKEL (reference sequence). The V gene lost 3 bases and the J gene lost 2 bases, with 5 bases spanning the gap. The CDR3 extends over 13 amino acids. This specimen belongs to a study of Ad26.COV2.S vaccination and SARS-CoV-2 variants. Study at large: Donor participated within the Ad26.COV2.S arm of the COV1001 trial. Donor got 5x10^10 or 1x10^11 viral particles of Ad26.COV2.S. Study results and caveats: Spike-specific CD8+ and CD4+ T cell responses reportedly showed substantial breadth after vaccination. Similar non-spike TCR breadth was observed in recipients of vaccine and of placebo.

Data came from immunoSEQ multiplex PCR; TCRdb stores just in-frame clones and leaves some out. The repertoire holds 300,000 to 500,000 clones, with about 85% as singletons. The rearrangement uses TRBV3-1 (or the pseudogene TRBV3-2) and TRBJ2-4; no firm D call. The receptor was derived from a person aged 18-65 years who received the Ad26.COV2.S COVID-19 vaccine or a placebo. The sample here was peripheral blood, taken in a trial of Ad26.COV2.S vaccine versus placebo. CDR3 in DNA: TGTGCCAGCAGCCATGTGACCAAAAACATTCAGTACTTC. It specifies CASSHVTKNIQYF.